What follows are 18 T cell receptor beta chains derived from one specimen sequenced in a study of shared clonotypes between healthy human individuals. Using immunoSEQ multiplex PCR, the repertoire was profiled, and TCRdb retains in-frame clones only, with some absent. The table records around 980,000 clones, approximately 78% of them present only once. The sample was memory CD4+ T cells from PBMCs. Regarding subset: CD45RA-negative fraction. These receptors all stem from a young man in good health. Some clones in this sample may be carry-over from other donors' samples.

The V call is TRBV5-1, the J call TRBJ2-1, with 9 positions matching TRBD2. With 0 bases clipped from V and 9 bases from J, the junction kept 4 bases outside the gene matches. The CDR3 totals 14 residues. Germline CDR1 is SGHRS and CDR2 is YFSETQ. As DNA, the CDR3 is TGCGCCAGCAGCTTGGTGGCGGGAGGGGGTGAGCAGTTCTTC. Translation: CASSLVAGGGEQFF.

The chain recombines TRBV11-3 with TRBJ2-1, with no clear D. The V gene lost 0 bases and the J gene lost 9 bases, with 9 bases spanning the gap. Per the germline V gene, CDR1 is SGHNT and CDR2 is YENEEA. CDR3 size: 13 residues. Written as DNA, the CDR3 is TGTGCCAGCAGCTTAGAGGGTTTGGGTGAGCAGTTCTTC. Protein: CASSLEGLGEQFF.

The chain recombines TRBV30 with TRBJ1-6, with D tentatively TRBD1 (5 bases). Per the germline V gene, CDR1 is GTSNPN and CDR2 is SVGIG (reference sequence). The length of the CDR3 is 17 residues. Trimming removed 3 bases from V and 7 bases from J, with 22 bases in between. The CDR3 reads CAWSQPQGEAVNSPLHF. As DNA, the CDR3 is TGTGCCTGGAGCCAACCTCAGGGAGAGGCAGTAAATTCACCCCTCCACTTT. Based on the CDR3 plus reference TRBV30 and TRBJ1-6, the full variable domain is SQTIHQWPATLVQPVGSPLSLECTVEGTSNPNLYWYRQAAGRGLQLLFYSVGIGQISSEVPQNLSASRPQDRQFILSSKKLLLSDSGFYLCAWSQPQGEAVNSPLHFGNGTRLTVT.

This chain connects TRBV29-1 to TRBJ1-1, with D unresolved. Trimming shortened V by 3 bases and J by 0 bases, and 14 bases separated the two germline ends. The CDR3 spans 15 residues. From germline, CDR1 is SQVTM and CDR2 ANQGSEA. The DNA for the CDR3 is TGCAGCGTTGATAGAATCGGCAGAATGAACACTGAAGCTTTCTTT. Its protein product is CSVDRIGRMNTEAFF.

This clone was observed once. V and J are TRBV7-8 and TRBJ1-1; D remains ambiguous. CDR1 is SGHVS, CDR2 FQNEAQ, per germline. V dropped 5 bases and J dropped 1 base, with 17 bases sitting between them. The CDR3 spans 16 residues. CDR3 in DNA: TGTGCCAGCAGCCGCCAAAGTGCATCCCCGAACACTGAAGCTTTCTTT. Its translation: CASSRQSASPNTEAFF.

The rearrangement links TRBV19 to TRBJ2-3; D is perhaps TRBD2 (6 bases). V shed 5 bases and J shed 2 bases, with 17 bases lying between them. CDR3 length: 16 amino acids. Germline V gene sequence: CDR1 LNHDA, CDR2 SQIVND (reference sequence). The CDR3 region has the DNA TGTGCCAGTAGTTCCCTCCGGACTACGAACACAGATACGCAGTATTTT. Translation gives CASSSLRTTNTDTQYF.

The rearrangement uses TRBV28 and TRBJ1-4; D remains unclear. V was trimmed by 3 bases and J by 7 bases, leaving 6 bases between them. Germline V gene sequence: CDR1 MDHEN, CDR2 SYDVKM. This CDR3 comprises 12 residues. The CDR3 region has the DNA TGTGCCAGCAGTTTTTTGCCTGAAAAACTGTTTTTT. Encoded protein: CASSFLPEKLFF.

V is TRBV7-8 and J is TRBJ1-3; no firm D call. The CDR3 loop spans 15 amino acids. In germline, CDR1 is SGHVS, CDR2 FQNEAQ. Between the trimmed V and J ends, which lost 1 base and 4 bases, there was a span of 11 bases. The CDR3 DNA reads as TGTGCCAGCAGCTTAGATCTGTATTCGGGAAACACCATATATTTT. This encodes CASSLDLYSGNTIYF. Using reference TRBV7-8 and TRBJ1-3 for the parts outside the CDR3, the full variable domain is GAGVSQSPRYKVAKRGQDVALRCDPISGHVSLFWYQQALGQGPEFLTYFQNEAQLDKSGLPSDRFFAERPEGSVSTLKIQRTQQEDSAVYLCASSLDLYSGNTIYFGEGSWLTVV.

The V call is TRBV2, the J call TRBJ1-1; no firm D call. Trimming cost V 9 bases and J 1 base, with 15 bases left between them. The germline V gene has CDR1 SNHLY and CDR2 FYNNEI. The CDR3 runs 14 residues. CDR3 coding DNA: TGTGCCAGTATGATTCGTCCAGGGAACACTGAAGCTTTCTTT. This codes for CASMIRPGNTEAFF. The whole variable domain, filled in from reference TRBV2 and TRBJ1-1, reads EPEVTQTPSHQVTQMGQEVILRCVPISNHLYFYWYRQILGQKVEFLVSFYNNEISEKSEIFDDQFSVERPDGSNFTLKIRSTKLEDSAMYFCASMIRPGNTEAFFGQGTRLTVV.

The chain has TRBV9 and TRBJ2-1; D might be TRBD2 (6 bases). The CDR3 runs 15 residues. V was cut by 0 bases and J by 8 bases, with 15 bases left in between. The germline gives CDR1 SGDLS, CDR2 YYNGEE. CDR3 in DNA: TGTGCCAGCAGCGTAGAACCCCTAGCGCCGTATGAGCAGTTCTTC. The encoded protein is CASSVEPLAPYEQFF. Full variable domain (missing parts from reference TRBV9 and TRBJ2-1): DSGVTQTPKHLITATGQRVTLRCSPRSGDLSVYWYQQSLDQGLQFLIQYYNGEERAKGNILERFSAQQFPDLHSELNLSSLELGDSALYFCASSVEPLAPYEQFFGPGTRLTVL.

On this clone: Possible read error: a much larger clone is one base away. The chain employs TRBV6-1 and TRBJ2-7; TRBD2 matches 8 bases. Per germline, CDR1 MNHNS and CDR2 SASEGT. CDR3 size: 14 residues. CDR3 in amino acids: CASSQAGVSYEQYF. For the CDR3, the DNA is TGTGCCAGCAGTCAAGCGGGAGTCTCCTACGAGCAGTACTTC.

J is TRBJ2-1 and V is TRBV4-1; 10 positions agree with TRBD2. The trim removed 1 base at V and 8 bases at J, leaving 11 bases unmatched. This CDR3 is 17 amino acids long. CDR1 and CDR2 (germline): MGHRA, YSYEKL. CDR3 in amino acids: CASSQGASGSVVHEQFF. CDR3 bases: TGCGCCAGCAGCCAAGGGGCTAGCGGGAGTGTGGTCCATGAGCAGTTCTTC.

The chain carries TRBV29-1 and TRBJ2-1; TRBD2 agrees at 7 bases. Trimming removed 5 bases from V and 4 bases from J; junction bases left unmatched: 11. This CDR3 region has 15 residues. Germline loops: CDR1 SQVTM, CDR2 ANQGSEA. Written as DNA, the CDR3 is TGCAGCGTTCACGGAGGGGACTACCCTTACAATGAGCAGTTCTTC. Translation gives CSVHGGDYPYNEQFF.

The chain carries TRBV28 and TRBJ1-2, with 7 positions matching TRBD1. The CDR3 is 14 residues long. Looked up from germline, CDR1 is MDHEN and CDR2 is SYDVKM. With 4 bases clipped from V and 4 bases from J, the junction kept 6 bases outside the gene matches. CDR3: CASSSVGQAYGYTF. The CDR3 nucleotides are TGTGCCAGCAGTTCGGTCGGACAGGCCTATGGCTACACCTTC.

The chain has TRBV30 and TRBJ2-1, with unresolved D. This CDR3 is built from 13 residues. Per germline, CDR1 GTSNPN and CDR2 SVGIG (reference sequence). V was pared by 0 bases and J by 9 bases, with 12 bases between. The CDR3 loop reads CAWSVRKGSEQFF. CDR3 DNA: TGTGCCTGGAGTGTACGGAAAGGTAGTGAGCAGTTCTTC. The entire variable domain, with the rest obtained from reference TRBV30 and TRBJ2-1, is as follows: SQTIHQWPATLVQPVGSPLSLECTVEGTSNPNLYWYRQAAGRGLQLLFYSVGIGQISSEVPQNLSASRPQDRQFILSSKKLLLSDSGFYLCAWSVRKGSEQFFGPGTRLTVL.

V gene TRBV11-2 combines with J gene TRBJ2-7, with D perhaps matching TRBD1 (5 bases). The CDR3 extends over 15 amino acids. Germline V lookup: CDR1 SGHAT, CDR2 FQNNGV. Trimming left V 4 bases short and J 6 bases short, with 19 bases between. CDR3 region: CASSSPTTARAEQYF. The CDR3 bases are TGTGCCAGCAGCTCCCCGACGACAGCTCGCGCCGAGCAGTACTTC.

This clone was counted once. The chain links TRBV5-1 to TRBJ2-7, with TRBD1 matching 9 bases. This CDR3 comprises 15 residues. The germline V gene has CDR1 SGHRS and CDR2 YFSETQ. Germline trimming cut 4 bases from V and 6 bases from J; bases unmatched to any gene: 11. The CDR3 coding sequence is TGCGCCAGCAGCATGTCCGGGACAGGGACCGGCGAGCAGTACTTC. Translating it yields CASSMSGTGTGEQYF.

In DNA form, the CDR3 reads TGTGCCAGCAGGATTAGCGGGAGCTACGAGCAGTACTTC. It encodes CASRISGSYEQYF. The chain uses TRBV28 and TRBJ2-7, with TRBD2 matching 9 bases. The J segment lost 3 bases and the V segment lost 6 bases, leaving 3 bases of the junction unmatched. From germline, CDR1 is MDHEN and CDR2 SYDVKM. This CDR3 has 13 residues.